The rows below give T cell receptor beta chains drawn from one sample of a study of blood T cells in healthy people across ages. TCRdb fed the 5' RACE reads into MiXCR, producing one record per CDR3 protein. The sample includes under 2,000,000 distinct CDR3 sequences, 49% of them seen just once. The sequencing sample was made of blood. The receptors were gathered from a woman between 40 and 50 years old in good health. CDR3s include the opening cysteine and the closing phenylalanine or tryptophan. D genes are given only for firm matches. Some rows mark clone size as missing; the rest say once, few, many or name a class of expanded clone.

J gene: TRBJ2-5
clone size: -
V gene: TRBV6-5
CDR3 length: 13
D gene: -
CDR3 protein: CASSDDGRGTQYF

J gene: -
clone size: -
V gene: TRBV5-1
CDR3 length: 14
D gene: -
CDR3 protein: CASSLDGLQETQYF

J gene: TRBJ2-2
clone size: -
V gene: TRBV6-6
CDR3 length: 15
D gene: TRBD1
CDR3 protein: CASRTGQGITGELFF

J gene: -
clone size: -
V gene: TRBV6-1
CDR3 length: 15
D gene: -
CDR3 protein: CASSDDGGHLYEQYF

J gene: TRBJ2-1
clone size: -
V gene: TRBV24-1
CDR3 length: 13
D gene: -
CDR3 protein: CATSPLTGGEQFF

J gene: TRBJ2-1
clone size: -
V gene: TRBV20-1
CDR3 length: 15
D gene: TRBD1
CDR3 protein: CSARLRGRSYNEQFF

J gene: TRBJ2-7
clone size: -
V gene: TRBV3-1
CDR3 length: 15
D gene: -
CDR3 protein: CASSQFPTGSYEQYF

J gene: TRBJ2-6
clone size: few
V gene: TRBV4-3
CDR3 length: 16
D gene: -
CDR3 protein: CASSQDSQAGANVLTF

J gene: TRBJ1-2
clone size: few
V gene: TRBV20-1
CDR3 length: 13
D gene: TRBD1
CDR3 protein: CSARGQGAEGYTF

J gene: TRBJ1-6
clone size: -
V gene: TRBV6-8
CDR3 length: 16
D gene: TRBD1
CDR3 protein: CASSPGTGKGNSPLHF

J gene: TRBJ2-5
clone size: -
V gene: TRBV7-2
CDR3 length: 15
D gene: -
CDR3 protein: CASSAEGGLKETQYF

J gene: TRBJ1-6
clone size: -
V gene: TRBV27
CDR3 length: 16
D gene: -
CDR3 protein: CASSLSPSLVDSPLHF

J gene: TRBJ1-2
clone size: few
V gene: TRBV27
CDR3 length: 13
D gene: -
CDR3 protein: CASSPSEVLSYTF

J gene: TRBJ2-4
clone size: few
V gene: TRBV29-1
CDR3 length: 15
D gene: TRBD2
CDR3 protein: CSVERVWRGVYEQYF

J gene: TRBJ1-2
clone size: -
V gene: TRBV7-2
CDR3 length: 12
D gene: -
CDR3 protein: CASSRPGGGYTF

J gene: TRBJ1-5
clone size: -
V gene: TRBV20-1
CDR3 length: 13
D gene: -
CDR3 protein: CSATRQSNQPQHF

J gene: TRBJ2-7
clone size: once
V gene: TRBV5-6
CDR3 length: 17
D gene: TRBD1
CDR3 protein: CASSFGFAGGSSYEQYF

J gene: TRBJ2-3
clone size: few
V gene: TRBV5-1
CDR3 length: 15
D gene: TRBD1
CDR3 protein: CASSLGQGTADTQYF

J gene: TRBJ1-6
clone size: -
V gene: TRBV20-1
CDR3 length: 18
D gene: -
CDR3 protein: CSAKDLNRARSYNSPLHF

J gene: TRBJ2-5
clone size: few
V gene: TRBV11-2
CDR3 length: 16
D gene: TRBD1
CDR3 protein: CASSSYLDRGRETQYF

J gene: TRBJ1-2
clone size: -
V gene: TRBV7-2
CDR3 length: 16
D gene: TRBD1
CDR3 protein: CASSLALRGQSGGYTF

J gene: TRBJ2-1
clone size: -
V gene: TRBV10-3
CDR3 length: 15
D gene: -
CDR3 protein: CAISDDSIPYNEQFF

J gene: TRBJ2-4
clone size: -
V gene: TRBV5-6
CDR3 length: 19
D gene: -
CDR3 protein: CASSPAWGYPHTGGNIQYF

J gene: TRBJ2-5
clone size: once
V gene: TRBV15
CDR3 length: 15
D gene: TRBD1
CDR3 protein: CTTSRAGQGQETQYF

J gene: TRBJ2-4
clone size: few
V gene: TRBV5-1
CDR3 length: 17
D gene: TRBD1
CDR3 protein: CASSLGNLGQGVNIQYF

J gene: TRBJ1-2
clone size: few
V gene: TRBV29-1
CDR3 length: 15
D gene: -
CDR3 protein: CSVVGRAAANYGYTF

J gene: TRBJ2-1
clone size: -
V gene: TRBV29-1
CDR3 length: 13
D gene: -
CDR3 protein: CSVHGNHLNEQFF

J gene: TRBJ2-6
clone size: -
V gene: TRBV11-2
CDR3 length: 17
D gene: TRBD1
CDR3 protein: CASSLGQGVAGANVLTF

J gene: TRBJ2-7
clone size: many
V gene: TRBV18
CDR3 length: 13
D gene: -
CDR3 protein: CASSPDSTYEQYF

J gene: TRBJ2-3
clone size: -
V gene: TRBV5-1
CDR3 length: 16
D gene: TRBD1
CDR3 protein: CASSWGQGYSTDTQYF

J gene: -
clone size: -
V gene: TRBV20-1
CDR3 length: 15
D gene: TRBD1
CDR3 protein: CSARVGDRYIETQYF

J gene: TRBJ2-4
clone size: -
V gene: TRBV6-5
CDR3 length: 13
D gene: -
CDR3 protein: CASSSRPGNIQYF

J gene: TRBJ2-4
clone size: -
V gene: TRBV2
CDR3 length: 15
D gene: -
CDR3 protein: CASLQQGLAKNIQYF

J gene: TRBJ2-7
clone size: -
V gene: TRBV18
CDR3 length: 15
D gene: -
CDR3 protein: CASSPGRGTTYEQYF

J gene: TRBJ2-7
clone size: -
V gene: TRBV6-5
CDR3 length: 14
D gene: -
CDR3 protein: CASKGRQGIYEQYF

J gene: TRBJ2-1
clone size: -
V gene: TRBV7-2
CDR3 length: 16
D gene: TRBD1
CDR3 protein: CASSRLRGQGYNEQFF

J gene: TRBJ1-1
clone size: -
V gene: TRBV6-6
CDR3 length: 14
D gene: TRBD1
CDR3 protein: CASSPEQGASEAFF

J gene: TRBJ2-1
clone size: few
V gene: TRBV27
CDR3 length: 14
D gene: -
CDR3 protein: CASSRGRGFNEQFF

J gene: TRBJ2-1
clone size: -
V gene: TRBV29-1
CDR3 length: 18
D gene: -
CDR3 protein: CSGLDPRQAKGSYNEQFF

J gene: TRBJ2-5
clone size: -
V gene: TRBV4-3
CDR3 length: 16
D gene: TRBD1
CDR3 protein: CASSQCSGQGRETQYF

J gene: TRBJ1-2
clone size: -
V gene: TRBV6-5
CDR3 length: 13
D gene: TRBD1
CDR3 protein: CASSYDRGVAYTF

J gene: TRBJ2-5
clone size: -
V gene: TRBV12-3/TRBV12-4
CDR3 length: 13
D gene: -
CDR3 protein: CARSVGVRETQYF

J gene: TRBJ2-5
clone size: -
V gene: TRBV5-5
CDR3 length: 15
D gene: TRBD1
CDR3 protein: CASSLYAGGQETQYF